The T cell receptor (beta chain) under discussion was sequenced for a study of control samples from healthy donors and cancer patients. From germline, CDR1 is SGDLS and CDR2 YYNGEE. This CDR3 spans 14 amino acids. V was cut by 2 bases and J by 0 bases, with 6 bases left in between. TCRdb's copy holds only in-frame clones and misses some; the assay was immunoSEQ multiplex PCR. The sample records about 130,000 clones, 75% to 95% being singletons. The chain couples TRBV9 to TRBJ1-3, with unresolved D. The sequence derives from a man between 18 and 29 years old in good health. Sequenced sample: blood. The chain's CDR3 is CASSVMSSGNTIYF. In nucleotides, the CDR3 is TGTGCCAGCAGCGTCATGAGCTCTGGAAACACCATATATTTT.